This T cell receptor (beta chain) was recorded in a study of T cells in Graves' hyperthyroidism and ophthalmopathy. Study at large: The authors collected peripheral blood at initial diagnosis, before any treatment.

CDR3 size: 14 residues. CDR1 is MDHEN and CDR2 is SYDVKM in the germline V gene. V was pared by 3 bases and J by 3 bases, with 9 bases between. At least ten counts were recorded for this clonotype. The antigen remains undetermined. The study, taken as a whole, reports: Most clonotypes expanded in the thyroid (above 0.001) were also present in blood. Researchers report that a 13 V-J model separated ophthalmopathy from stable hyperthyroidism.

The definition of stable Graves' hyperthyroidism was no ophthalmopathy progression within 18 months. The investigators amplified TCR beta CDR3 regions from RNA transcripts. First-round RT-PCR of the TCR CDR3 relied on the HTBI primer set. TCRdb processed the multiplex PCR reads anew with MiXCR; each CDR3 protein has one entry. The repertoire has tens of thousands of distinct CDR3 sequences, approximately 46% of them found once; the top ten carry around a tenth. Sequences were obtained from blood. The receptor's source is a woman in her twenties or thirties with Graves' hyperthyroidism. The rearrangement uses TRBV28 and TRBJ1-3; perhaps TRBD1 as D (5 bases). The CDR3 DNA reads as TGTGCCAGCAGTTTTATAGGACATGGAAACACCATATATTTT. Encoded protein: CASSFIGHGNTIYF.